The 6 T cell receptor beta chains listed next were all sequenced from one sample in a study of blood T cells in healthy people across ages. The authors ran a second PCR of roughly 6 to 12 cycles using a sample-barcoded 5' primer and a J-beta primer mix. Each CDR3 protein gets one entry after TCRdb re-called the 5' RACE reads with MiXCR. Among hundreds of thousands of distinct CDR3 sequences listed, roughly 24% were seen once. In addition, the sample was reused for a study of T cells of mothers and their children.

Sequencing was carried out using blood. These TCRs come from a boy younger than 18 in good health.

A few counts support this clonotype. The chain carries TRBV3-1 and TRBJ2-7; 7 bases agree with TRBD2. Germline V gene data show CDR1 as LGHDT and CDR2 as YNNKEL (reference sequence). The CDR3 spans 14 residues. Trimming took 4 bases from V and 2 from J; bases not matched to a gene: 5. CDR3 protein: CASSPDLAAYEQYF. The CDR3 region has the DNA TGTGCCAGCAGCCCCGACCTAGCGGCCTACGAGCAGTACTTC.

J is TRBJ2-7 and V is TRBV7-9; no reliable D call. The J call could be wrong; TRBJ2-5 is a better fit for the DNA end. The CDR3 contains 12 residues. Germline V gene data show CDR1 as SEHNR and CDR2 as FQNEAQ (reference sequence). The CDR3: CASTPAQETQYF. The DNA for the CDR3 is TGTGCCAGCACCCCCGCACAAGAGACCCAGTACTTC.

The chain carries TRBV3-1 and TRBJ2-5; 9 positions match TRBD2. The last part of the DNA fits TRBJ2-7 better; the J call may be wrong. Germline V gene data show CDR1 as LGHDT and CDR2 as YNNKEL (reference sequence). This CDR3 is built from 14 residues. The CDR3 loop reads CASSKRGEDYEQYF. In DNA, the CDR3 is TGTGCCAGCAGTAAGCGGGGGGAAGACTACGAGCAGTACTTC.

About this clonotype: One end of the junction does not line up with germline, which may come from a read error. This chain links TRBV6-2 or TRBV6-3 with TRBJ2-5; 15 bases map to TRBD2. This CDR3 has 14 residues. Germline CDR1 reads MNHEY; CDR2 reads SVGEGT. CDR3 DNA sequence: TGTGCCAGCAGTACCGACGGGACTAGCGGGGGGCCTAGTTTC. Translating it yields CASSTDGTSGGPSF.

This sequence joins TRBV7-2 and TRBJ1-4, with D possibly TRBD1 on 5 matching bases. The V gene lost 5 bases and the J gene lost 3 bases, with 13 bases spanning the gap. The germline V gene encodes CDR1 SGHTA and CDR2 FQGNSA. This CDR3 has 15 residues. The CDR3 DNA follows: TGTGCCAGCAGCCCTGGGGGGAGATCTAATGAAAAACTGTTTTTT. Protein product: CASSPGGRSNEKLFF.

The chain joins TRBV7-3 to TRBJ2-5, with TRBD2 as a possible D gene (5 bases). Per the germline V gene, CDR1 is SGHTA and CDR2 is FQGTGA. V lost 5 bases, J lost 5 bases, and 15 bases lay in between. CDR3 size: 14 residues. CDR3 loop: CASSPSNRRETQYF. CDR3 sequence (DNA): TGTGCCAGCAGCCCCTCGAACCGGAGGGAGACCCAGTACTTC. The full variable domain, with the rest looked up from reference TRBV7-3 and TRBJ2-5, is GAGVSQTPSNKVTEKGKYVELRCDPISGHTALYWYRQSLGQGPEFLIYFQGTGAADDSGLPNDRFFAVRPEGSVSTLKIQRTERGDSAVYLCASSPSNRRETQYFGPGTRLLVL.